This TCR beta chain stems from a study of blood T cell repertoires in COVID-19. Background on the study: Sites across the United States, Italy and Spain contributed samples from acute and convalescent COVID-19. T cells, B-cell-depleted T cells, or PBMCs supplied cDNA or gDNA.

The CDR3 consists of 15 residues. Germline-derived CDR1 and CDR2 are MGHRA and YSYEKL. The trim removed 4 bases at V and 3 bases at J, leaving 6 bases unmatched. In the original analysis: Counts of nucleated cells, estimated from reference gene primer amplification, were obtained. Assay: immunoSEQ multiplex PCR; the TCRdb copy retains only in-frame clones and omits some. V, J and clone size are taken as reported in that table, and D and trimming were inferred from the DNA itself. The table includes 50,000 to 65,000 clones, 80% to 90% detected once. The sample comprised peripheral blood. This clonotype originated in a man in his forties or fifties with acute or convalescent COVID-19. V is TRBV4-1 and J is TRBJ2-5; TRBD2 matches 9 bases. The CDR3 protein is CASSRTSGYEETQYF. CDR3 bases: TGCGCCAGCAGCCGTACTAGCGGGTATGAAGAGACCCAGTACTTC.